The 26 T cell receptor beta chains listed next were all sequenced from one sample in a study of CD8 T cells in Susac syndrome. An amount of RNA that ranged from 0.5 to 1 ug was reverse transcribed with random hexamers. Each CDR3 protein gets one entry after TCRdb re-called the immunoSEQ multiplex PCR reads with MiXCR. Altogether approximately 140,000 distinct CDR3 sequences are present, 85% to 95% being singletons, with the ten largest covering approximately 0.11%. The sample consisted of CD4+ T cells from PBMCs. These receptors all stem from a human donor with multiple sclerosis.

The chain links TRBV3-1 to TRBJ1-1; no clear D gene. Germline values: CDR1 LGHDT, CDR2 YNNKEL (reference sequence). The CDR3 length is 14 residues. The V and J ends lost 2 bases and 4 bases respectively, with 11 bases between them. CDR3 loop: CASSQTAHSTEAFF. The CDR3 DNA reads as TGTGCCAGCAGCCAAACCGCCCACAGCACTGAAGCTTTCTTT. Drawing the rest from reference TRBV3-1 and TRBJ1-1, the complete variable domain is DTAVSQTPKYLVTQMGNDKSIKCEQNLGHDTMYWYKQDSKKFLKIMFSYNNKELIINETVPNRFSPKSPDKAHLNLHINSLELGDSAVYFCASSQTAHSTEAFFGQGTRLTVV.

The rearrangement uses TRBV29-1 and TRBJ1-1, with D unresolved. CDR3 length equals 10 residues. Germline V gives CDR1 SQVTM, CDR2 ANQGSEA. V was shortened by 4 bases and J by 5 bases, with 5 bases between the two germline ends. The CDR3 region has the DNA TGCAGCGTTGCACAGACTGAAGCTTTCTTT. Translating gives CSVAQTEAFF.

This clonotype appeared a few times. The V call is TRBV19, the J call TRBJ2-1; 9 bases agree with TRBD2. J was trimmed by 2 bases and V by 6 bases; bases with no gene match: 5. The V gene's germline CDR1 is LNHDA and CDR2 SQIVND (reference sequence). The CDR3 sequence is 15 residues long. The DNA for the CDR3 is TGTGCCAGTAGCCGACTAGCGGCCACCTACAATGAGCAGTTCTTC. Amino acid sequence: CASSRLAATYNEQFF. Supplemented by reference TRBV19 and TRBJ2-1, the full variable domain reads DGGITQSPKYLFRKEGQNVTLSCEQNLNHDAMYWYRQDPGQGLRLIYYSQIVNDFQKGDIAEGYSVSREKKESFPLTVTSAQKNPTAFYLCASSRLAATYNEQFFGPGTRLTVL.

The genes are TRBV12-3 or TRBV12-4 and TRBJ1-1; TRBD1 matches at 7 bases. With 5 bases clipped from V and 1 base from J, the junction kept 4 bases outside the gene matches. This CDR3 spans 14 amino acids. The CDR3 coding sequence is TGTGCCAGCAGTCCCAGGGGGAGGAACACTGAAGCTTTCTTT. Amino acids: CASSPRGRNTEAFF.

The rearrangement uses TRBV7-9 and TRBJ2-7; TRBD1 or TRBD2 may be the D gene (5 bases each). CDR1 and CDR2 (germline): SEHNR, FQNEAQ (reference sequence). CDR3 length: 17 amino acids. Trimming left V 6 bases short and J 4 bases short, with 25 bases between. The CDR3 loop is CASSRPKQSGTAYEQYF. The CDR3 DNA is TGTGCCAGCAGTCGACCCAAGCAATCCGGGACGGCGTACGAGCAGTACTTC.

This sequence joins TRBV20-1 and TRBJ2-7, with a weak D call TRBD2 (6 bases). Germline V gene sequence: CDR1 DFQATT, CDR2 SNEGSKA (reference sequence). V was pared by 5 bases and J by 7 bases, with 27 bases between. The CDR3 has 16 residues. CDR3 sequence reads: CSAAPPTLAGSREQYF. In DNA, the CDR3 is TGCAGTGCTGCGCCCCCAACACTAGCCGGGTCGAGAGAGCAGTACTTC.

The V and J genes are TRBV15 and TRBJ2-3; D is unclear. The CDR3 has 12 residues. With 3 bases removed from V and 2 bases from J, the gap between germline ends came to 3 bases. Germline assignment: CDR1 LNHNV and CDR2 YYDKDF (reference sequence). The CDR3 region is CATSRNTDTQYF. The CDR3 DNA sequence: TGTGCCACCAGCAGGAACACAGATACGCAGTATTTT. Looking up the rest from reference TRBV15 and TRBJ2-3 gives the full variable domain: DAMVIQNPRYQVTQFGKPVTLSCSQTLNHNVMYWYQQKSSQAPKLLFHYYDKDFNNEADTPDNFQSRRPNTSFCFLDIRSPGLGDTAMYLCATSRNTDTQYFGPGTRLTVL.

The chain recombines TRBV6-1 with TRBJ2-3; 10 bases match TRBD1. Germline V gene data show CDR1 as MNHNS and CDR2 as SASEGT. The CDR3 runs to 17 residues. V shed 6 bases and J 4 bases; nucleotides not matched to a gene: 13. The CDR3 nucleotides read TGTGCCAGCAGCACCACCGGGACAGGGGTATCAGCAGATACGCAGTATTTT. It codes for CASSTTGTGVSADTQYF.

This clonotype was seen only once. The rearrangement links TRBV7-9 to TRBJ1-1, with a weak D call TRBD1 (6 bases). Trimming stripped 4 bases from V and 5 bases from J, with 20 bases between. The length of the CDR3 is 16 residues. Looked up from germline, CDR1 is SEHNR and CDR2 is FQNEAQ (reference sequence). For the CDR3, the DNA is TGTGCCAGCAGCTCCCACAGGGTGGGATGGGAAACTGAAGCTTTCTTT. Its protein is CASSSHRVGWETEAFF.

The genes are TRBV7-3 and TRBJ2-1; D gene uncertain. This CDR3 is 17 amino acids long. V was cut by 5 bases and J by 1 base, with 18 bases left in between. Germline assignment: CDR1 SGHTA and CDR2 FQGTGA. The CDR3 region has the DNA TGTGCCAGCAGCCCTCAAGCCCCCAGCTATTCCTACAATGAGCAGTTCTTC. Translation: CASSPQAPSYSYNEQFF.

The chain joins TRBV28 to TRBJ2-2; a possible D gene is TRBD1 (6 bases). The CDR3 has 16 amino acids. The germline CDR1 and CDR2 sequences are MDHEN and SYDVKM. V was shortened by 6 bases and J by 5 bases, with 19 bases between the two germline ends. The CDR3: CASRRTGSGSTGELFF. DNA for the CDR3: TGTGCCAGCAGGCGAACAGGGTCCGGATCGACCGGGGAGCTGTTTTTT.

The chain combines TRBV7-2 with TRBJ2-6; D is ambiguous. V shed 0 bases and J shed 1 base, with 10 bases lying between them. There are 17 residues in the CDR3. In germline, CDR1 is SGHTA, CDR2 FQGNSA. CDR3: CASSLASAISGANVLTF. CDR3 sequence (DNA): TGTGCCAGCAGCTTAGCCAGCGCGATTTCTGGGGCCAACGTCCTGACTTTC.

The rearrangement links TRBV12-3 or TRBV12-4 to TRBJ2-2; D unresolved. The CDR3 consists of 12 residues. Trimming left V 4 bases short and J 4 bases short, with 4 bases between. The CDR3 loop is CASSWGTGELFF. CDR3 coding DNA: TGTGCCAGCAGTTGGGGCACCGGGGAGCTGTTTTTT.

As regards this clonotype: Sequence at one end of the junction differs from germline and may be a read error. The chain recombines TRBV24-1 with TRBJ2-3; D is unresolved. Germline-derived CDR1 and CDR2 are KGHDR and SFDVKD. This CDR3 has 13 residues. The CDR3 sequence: CVTSERTSDTQYF. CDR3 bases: TGTGTCACCAGTGAACGCACTTCAGATACGCAGTATTTT.

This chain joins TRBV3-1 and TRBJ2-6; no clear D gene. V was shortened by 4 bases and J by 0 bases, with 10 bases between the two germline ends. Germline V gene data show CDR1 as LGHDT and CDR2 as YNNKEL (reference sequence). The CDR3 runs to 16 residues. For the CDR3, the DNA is TGTGCCAGCAGCCCTGGGCCGCCCTCTGGGGCCAACGTCCTGACTTTC. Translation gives CASSPGPPSGANVLTF.

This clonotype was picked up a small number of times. The CDR3 DNA reads TGTGCCAGCCTAAACAGGGGTGACACCGGGGAGCTGTTTTTT. Translation gives CASLNRGDTGELFF. The genes are TRBV19 and TRBJ2-2; 7 nucleotides match TRBD1. The V and J ends lost 9 bases and 3 bases, in that order; junction bases with no gene match: 7. The germline V gene encodes CDR1 LNHDA and CDR2 SQIVND (reference sequence). The CDR3 runs 14 residues. The full variable domain, with the rest looked up from reference TRBV19 and TRBJ2-2, is DGGITQSPKYLFRKEGQNVTLSCEQNLNHDAMYWYRQDPGQGLRLIYYSQIVNDFQKGDIAEGYSVSREKKESFPLTVTSAQKNPTAFYLCASLNRGDTGELFFGEGSRLTVL.

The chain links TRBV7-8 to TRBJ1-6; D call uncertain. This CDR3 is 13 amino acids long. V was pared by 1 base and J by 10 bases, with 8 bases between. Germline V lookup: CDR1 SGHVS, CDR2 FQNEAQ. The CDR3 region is CASSLGSGSPLHF. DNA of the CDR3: TGTGCCAGCAGCTTAGGGTCGGGATCACCCCTCCACTTT.

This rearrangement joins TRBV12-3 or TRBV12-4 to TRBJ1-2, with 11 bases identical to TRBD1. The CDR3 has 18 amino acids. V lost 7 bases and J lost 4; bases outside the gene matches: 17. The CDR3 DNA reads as TGTGCCAGCAACATCAAATCCGGACAGGGGGCGCGGGGCTATGGCTACACCTTC. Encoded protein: CASNIKSGQGARGYGYTF.

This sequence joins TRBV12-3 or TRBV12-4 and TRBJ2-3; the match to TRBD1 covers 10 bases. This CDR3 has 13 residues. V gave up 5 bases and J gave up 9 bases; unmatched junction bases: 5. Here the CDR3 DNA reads TGTGCCAGCAGTGGGACAGGGGAGGGCACGCAGTATTTT. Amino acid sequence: CASSGTGEGTQYF.

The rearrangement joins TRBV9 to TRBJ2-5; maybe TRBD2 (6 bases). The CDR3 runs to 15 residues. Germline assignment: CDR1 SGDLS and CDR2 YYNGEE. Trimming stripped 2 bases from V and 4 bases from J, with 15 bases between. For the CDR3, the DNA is TGTGCCAGCAGCGTTCGGGGGTTGGGTATAGAGACCCAGTACTTC. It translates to CASSVRGLGIETQYF.

In nucleotides, the CDR3 is TGCAGCGTTGAAGATGTTCGGGGGTACGAGCAGTACTTC. This sequence encodes CSVEDVRGYEQYF. V gene TRBV29-1 combines with J gene TRBJ2-7, with D possibly being TRBD2 (6 bases). Between the trimmed V and J ends, which lost 0 bases and 4 bases, there was a span of 10 bases. Germline-derived CDR1 and CDR2 are SQVTM and ANQGSEA. This CDR3 has 13 residues.

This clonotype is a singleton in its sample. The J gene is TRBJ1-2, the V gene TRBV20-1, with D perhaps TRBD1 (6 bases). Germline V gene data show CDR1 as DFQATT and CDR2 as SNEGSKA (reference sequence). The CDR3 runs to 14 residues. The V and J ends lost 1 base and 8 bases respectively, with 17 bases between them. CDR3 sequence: CSARALAGAQGYTF. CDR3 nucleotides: TGCAGTGCTAGAGCTTTGGCGGGGGCGCAGGGCTACACCTTC.

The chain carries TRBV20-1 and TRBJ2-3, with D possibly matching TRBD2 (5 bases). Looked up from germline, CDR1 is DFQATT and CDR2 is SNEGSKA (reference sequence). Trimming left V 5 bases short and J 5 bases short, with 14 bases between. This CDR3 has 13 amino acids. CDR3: CSAQPLGLDTQYF. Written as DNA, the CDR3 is TGCAGTGCTCAGCCACTAGGTTTAGATACGCAGTATTTT.

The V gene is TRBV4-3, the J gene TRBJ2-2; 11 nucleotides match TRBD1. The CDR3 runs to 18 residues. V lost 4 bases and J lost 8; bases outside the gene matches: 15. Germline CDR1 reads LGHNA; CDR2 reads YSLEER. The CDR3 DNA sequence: TGCGCCAGCAGCCCCTTGGGACAGGGGGACCCAAACGTAGGGGAGCTGTTTTTT. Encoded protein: CASSPLGQGDPNVGELFF.

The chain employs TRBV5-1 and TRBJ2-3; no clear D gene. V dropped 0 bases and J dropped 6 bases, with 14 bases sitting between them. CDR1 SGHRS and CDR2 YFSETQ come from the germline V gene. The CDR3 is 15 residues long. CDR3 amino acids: CASSLAAASVDTQYF. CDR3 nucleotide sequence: TGCGCCAGCAGCTTGGCTGCGGCCTCGGTCGATACGCAGTATTTT.

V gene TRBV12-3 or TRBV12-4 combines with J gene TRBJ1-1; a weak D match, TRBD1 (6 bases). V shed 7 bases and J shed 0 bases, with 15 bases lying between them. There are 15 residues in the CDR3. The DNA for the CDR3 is TGTGCCAGCATCCGAGGGGGGGGAATGAACACTGAAGCTTTCTTT. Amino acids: CASIRGGGMNTEAFF.